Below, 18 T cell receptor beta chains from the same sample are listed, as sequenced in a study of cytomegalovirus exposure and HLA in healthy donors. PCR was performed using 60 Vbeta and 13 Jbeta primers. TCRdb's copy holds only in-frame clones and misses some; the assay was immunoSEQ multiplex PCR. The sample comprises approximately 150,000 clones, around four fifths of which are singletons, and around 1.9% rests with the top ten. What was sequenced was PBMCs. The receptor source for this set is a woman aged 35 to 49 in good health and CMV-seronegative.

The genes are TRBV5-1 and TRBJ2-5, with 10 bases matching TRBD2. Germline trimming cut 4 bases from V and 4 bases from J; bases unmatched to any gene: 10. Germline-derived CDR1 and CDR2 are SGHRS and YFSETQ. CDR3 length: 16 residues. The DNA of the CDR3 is TGCGCCAGCAGCCCTGGACTAGCGGAGGGGGGAGAGACCCAGTACTTC. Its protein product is CASSPGLAEGGETQYF. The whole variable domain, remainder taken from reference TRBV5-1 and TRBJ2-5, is KAGVTQTPRYLIKTRGQQVTLSCSPISGHRSVSWYQQTPGQGLQFLFEYFSETQRNKGNFPGRFSGRQFSNSRSEMNVSTLELGDSALYLCASSPGLAEGGETQYFGPGTRLLVL.

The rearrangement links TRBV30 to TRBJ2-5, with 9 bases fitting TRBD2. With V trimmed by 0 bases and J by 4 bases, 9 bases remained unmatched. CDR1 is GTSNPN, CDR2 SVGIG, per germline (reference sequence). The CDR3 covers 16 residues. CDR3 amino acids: CAWSVGAGGPVETQYF. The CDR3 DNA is TGTGCCTGGAGTGTCGGTGCGGGAGGGCCGGTAGAGACCCAGTACTTC.

CDR3 in amino acids: CASSYKGLFPSSYEQYF. CDR3 nucleotide sequence: TGTGCCAGCAGCTACAAGGGACTCTTCCCGAGCTCCTACGAGCAGTACTTC. The gene calls are TRBV7-6 and TRBJ2-7; possibly TRBD2 for D (6 bases). The CDR3 spans 17 residues. V was shortened by 4 bases and J by 0 bases, with 19 bases between the two germline ends. In germline, CDR1 is SGHVS, CDR2 FNYEAQ. Based on the CDR3 plus reference TRBV7-6 and TRBJ2-7, the full variable domain is GAGVSQSPRYKVTKRGQDVALRCDPISGHVSLYWYRQALGQGPEFLTYFNYEAQQDKSGLPNDRFSAERPEGSISTLTIQRTEQRDSAMYRCASSYKGLFPSSYEQYFGPGTRLTVT.

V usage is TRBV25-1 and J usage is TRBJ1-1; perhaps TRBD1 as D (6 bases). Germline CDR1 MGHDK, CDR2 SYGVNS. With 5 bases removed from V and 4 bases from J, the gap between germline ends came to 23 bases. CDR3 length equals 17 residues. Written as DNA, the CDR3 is TGTGCCAGCAGTCCACTCCGGGGGGGAGGGGGGAGCACTGAAGCTTTCTTT. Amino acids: CASSPLRGGGGSTEAFF.

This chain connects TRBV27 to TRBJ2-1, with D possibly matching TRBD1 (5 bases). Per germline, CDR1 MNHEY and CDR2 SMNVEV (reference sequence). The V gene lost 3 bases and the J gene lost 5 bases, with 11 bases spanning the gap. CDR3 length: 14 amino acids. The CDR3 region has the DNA TGTGCCAGCAGTTTGCTCATGACAGACAATGAGCAGTTCTTC. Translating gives CASSLLMTDNEQFF.

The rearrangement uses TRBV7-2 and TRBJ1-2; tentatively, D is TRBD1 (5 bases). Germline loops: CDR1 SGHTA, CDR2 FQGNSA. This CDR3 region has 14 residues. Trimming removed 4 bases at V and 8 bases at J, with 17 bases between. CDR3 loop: CASSYPQGYNGYTF. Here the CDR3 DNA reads TGTGCCAGCAGCTACCCCCAGGGCTATAACGGCTACACCTTC.

CDR3 nucleotide sequence: TGTGCCAGCAGCTCCAGGGGAGGGCGCGGCTACGAGCAGTACTTC. Amino acid sequence: CASSSRGGRGYEQYF. This chain links TRBV11-2 with TRBJ2-7; TRBD2 might be the D (7 bases). This CDR3 contains 15 residues. The V gene lost 4 bases and the J gene lost 3 bases, with 16 bases spanning the gap. Germline V CDR1 and CDR2: SGHAT, FQNNGV.

The CDR3 protein is CASSSGTSAYEQYF. Written as DNA, the CDR3 is TGTGCCAGCAGCTCAGGGACTAGCGCGTACGAGCAGTACTTC. The rearrangement uses TRBV9 and TRBJ2-7; 10 bases map to TRBD2. The CDR3 spans 14 residues. V lost 4 bases, J lost 4 bases, and 5 bases stayed unmatched. Germline loops: CDR1 SGDLS, CDR2 YYNGEE.

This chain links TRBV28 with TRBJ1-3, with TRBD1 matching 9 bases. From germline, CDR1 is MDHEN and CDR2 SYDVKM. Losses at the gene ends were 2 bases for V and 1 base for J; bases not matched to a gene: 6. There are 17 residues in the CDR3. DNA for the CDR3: TGTGCCAGCAGTTTACCCCCTGGGACAGGGTCTGGAAACACCATATATTTT. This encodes CASSLPPGTGSGNTIYF.

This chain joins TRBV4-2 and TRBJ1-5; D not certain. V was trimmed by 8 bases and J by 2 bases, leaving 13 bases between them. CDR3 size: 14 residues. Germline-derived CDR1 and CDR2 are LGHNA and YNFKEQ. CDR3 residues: CASRDTLRNQPQHF. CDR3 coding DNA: TGTGCCAGCCGAGACACCCTGCGCAATCAGCCCCAGCATTTT.

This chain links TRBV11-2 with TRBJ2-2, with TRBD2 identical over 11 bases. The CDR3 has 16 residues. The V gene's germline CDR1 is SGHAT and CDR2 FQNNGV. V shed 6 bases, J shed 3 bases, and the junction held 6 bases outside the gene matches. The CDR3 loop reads CASRVSGRAHTGELFF. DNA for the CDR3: TGTGCCAGCAGGGTTAGCGGGAGGGCCCACACCGGGGAGCTGTTTTTT.

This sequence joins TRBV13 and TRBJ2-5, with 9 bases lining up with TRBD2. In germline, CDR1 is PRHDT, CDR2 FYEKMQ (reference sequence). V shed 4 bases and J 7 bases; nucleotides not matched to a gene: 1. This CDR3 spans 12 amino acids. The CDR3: CASSSRGGTQYF. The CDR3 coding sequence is TGTGCCAGCAGCTCGCGGGGGGGGACCCAGTACTTC.

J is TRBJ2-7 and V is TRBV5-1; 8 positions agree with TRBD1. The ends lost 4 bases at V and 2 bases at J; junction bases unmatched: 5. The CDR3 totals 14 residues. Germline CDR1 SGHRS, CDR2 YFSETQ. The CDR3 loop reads CASSPDRGPYEQYF. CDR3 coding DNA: TGCGCCAGCAGCCCCGACAGGGGCCCCTACGAGCAGTACTTC.

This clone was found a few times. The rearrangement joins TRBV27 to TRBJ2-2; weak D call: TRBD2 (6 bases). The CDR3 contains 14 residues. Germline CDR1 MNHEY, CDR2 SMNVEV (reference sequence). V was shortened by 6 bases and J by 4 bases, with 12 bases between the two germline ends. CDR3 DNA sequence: TGTGCCAGCAGGGACTACATTACCACCGGGGAGCTGTTTTTT. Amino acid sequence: CASRDYITTGELFF.

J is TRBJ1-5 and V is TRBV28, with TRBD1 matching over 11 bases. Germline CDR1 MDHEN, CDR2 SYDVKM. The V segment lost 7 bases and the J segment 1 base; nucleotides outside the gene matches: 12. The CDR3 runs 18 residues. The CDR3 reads CASTSFRTGGASNQPQHF. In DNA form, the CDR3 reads TGTGCCAGCACTTCCTTTCGGACAGGGGGCGCGAGCAATCAGCCCCAGCATTTT.

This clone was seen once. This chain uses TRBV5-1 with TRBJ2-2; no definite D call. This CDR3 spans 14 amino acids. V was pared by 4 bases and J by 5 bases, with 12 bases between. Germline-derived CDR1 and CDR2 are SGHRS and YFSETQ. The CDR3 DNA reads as TGCGCCAGCAGCCCTACGATTTTGACCGGGGAGCTGTTTTTT. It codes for CASSPTILTGELFF. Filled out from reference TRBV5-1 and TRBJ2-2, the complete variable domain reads KAGVTQTPRYLIKTRGQQVTLSCSPISGHRSVSWYQQTPGQGLQFLFEYFSETQRNKGNFPGRFSGRQFSNSRSEMNVSTLELGDSALYLCASSPTILTGELFFGEGSRLTVL.

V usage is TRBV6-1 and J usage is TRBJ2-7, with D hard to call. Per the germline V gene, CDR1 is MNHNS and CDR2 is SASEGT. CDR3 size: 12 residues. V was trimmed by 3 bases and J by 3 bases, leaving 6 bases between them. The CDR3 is CASSDPGYEQYF. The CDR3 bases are TGTGCCAGCAGTGACCCGGGCTACGAGCAGTACTTC.

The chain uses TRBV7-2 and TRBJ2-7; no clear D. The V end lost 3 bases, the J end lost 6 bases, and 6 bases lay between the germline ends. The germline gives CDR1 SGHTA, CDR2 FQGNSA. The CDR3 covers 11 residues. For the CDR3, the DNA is TGTGCCAGCAGCTTCTATGTCGAGCAGTACTTC. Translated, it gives CASSFYVEQYF.